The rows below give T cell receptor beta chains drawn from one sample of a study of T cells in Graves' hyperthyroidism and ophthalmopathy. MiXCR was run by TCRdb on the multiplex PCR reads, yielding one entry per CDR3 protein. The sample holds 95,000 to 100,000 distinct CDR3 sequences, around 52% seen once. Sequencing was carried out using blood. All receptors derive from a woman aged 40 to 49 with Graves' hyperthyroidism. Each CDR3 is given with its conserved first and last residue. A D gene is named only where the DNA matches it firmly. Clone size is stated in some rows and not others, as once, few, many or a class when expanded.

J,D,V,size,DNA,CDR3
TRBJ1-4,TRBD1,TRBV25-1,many,TGTGCCAGCAGTGAATCGACAGGGGGATCTGAAAAACTGTTTTTT,CASSESTGGSEKLFF
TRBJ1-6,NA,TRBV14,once,TGTGCCAGCAGCCAAATGACAGGCAGAAATTCACCCCTCCACTTT,CASSQMTGRNSPLHF
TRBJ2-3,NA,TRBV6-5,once,TGTGCCAGCAGTTACAGACCCGGAAAGGGGACCGATACGCAGTATTTT,CASSYRPGKGTDTQYF
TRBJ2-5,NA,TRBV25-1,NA,TGTGCCAGCAGTGAATGGCGAGCTGGAGAGACCCAGTACTTC,CASSEWRAGETQYF
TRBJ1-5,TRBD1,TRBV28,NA,TGTGCCAGCAGTGGTTGGACGGGACAGGGGGCAGGACAGCCCCAGCATTTT,CASSGWTGQGAGQPQHF
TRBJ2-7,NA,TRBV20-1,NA,TGCAGTGCCAGCAGCGGGACAGGACGACACGAGCAGTACTTC,CSASSGTGRHEQYF
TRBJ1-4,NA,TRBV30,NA,TGTGCCTGGAGTGTACGACGGGGATTTCGAGGTCCTGAAAAACTGTTTTTT,CAWSVRRGFRGPEKLFF
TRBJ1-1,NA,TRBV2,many,TGTGCCAGCAGAATACCACGACGCGGAGGAACAAGCATTGAAGCTTTCTTT,CASRIPRRGGTSIEAFF
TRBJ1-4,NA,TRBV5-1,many,TGCGCCAGCAGCGCGGGACGGCTTAATGAAAAACTGTTTTTT,CASSAGRLNEKLFF
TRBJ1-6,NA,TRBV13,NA,TGTGCCAGCAGCTTAGGGTTGGGGCGGGATTCACCCCTCCACTTT,CASSLGLGRDSPLHF
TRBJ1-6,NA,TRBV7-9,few,TGTGCCAGCAGCTGGGAAGGGGGGGACGCCTATAATTCACCCCTCCACTTT,CASSWEGGDAYNSPLHF
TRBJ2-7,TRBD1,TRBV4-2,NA,TGTGCCAGCAGTCCGAGACAGGGTGGACACGAGCAGTACTTC,CASSPRQGGHEQYF
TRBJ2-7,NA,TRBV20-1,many,TGCAGTGCTCCCCTCTGGGGGGCTAGTGGCTACGAGCAGTACTTC,CSAPLWGASGYEQYF
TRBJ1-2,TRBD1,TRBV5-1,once,TGCGCCAGCAGCCCCGGACAGGGGGATGGCTACACCTTC,CASSPGQGDGYTF
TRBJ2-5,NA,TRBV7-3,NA,TGCGCCAGCAGCTCGATCTGGGGGGAGACCCAGTACTTC,CASSSIWGETQYF
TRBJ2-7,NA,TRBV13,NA,TGTGCCAGCAGCTTGGCCGTCAAGCCCTACGAGCAGTGCTTC,CASSLAVKPYEQCF
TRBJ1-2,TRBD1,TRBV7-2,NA,TGCGCCAGCAGCCAAGCGCCCGGGACAGCCTATGGCTACACCTTC,CASSQAPGTAYGYTF
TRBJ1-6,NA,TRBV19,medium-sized,TGTGCCAGTAGTATTTCCGGATCACCCCTCCACTTT,CASSISGSPLHF
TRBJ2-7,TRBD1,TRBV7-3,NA,TGTGCCAGCAGCAAAAGTATGGGACAGGGAATCGAGCAGTACTTC,CASSKSMGQGIEQYF
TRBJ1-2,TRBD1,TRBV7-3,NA,TGTGCCAGCAGCTTAACCGGGACAGGTGGAGGCTACACCTTC,CASSLTGTGGGYTF
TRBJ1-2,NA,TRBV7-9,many,TGTGCCAGCAGCTTAAATCCAGGGAGTATCGATGGCTACACCTTC,CASSLNPGSIDGYTF
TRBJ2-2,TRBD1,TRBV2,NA,TGTGCCAGCAGGACAGGGGGCGGGGAGCTGTTTTTT,CASRTGGGELFF
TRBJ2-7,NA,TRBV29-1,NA,TGCAGCGTTGCCGGCTTCCAGACCGCCTACGAGCAGTACTTC,CSVAGFQTAYEQYF
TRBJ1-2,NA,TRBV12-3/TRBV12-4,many,TGTGCCAGCACTCCCGGGACCGGTCTAGGCTACACCTTC,CASTPGTGLGYTF
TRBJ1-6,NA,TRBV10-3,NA,TGTGCCAGGCGACAGGACCACTATTCACCCCTCCACTTT,CARRQDHYSPLHF
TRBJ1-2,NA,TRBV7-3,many,TGTGCCAGCAGCTTTGGAGGGTACTATGGCTACACCTTC,CASSFGGYYGYTF
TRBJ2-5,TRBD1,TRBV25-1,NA,TGTGCCAGCAGAACGACAGGGCCGGGAGAGACCCAGTACTTC,CASRTTGPGETQYF
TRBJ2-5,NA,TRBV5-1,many,TGCGCCAGCAGCCGGGACACCGACTACCAAGAGACCCAGTACTTC,CASSRDTDYQETQYF
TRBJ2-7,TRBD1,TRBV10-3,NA,TGTGCCATCATCGGCGTTCGGGACAGGGGAAGCTCCTACGAGCAGTACTTC,CAIIGVRDRGSSYEQYF
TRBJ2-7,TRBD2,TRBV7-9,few,TGTGCCGGTAGCGGGAGATGGTTCGAGCAGTACTTC,CAGSGRWFEQYF
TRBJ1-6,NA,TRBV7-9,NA,TGTGCCAGCAGCGCCGGGGGGTGGGATTCACCCCTCCACTTT,CASSAGGWDSPLHF
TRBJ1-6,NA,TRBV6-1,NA,TGTGCCAGCAGTGAAGGCCCACGGCACCCCAGCTCCTATAATTCACCCCTCCACTTT,CASSEGPRHPSSYNSPLHF
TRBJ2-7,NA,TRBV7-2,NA,TGTGCCAGCAGCCTGACACCATGGGAGCAGTACTTC,CASSLTPWEQYF
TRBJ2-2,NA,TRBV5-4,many,TGTGCCAGCAGCTTGGGCAGGGCAGACACCGGGGAGCTGTTTTTT,CASSLGRADTGELFF
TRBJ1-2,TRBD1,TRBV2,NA,TGTGCCAGCAGTGCCGGGACAGGGGGCTCCTATGGCTACACCTTC,CASSAGTGGSYGYTF
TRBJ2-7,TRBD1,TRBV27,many,TGTGCCAGCAGGACGTTGGGACAGGGGCAGTACTTC,CASRTLGQGQYF
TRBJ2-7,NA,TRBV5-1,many,TGCGCCAGCAATTCGGCAGACTACGAGCAGTACTTC,CASNSADYEQYF
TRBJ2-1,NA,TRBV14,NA,TGTGCCAGCGGTCAAGTGCGAGACTATTACAATGAGCAGTTCTTC,CASGQVRDYYNEQFF
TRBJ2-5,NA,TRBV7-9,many,TGTGCCAGCAGCTTATTAATGGGGGTCCAAGAGACCCAGTACTTC,CASSLLMGVQETQYF
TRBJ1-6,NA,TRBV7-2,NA,TGTGCCAGCAGACGCGGGGCTTCACCCCTCCACTTT,CASRRGASPLHF
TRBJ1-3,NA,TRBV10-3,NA,TGTGCCATCGGGCGGGGAGGCACGACTGGAAACACCATATATTTT,CAIGRGGTTGNTIYF